The rows below give T cell receptor beta chains drawn from one sample of a study of response to subunit inactivated influenza vaccine. MiXCR, applied by TCRdb to the RT-PCR reads, yields one record per CDR3 protein. The sample lists about 800,000 distinct CDR3 sequences, 21% occurring once. The material sequenced was PBMCs from blood, taken around 5 days after vaccination. The origin of the receptors is a man aged 50-59 years who received an inactivated influenza vaccine. CDR3s include the opening cysteine and the closing phenylalanine or tryptophan. The order of the fields is clone size, V gene, J gene, D gene, CDR3 protein, CDR3 DNA. The D gene is left open where the match is weak. Clone size is not always given. Where it is, it says once, few, many or a class for expanded clones.

>few|TRBV5-1|TRBJ2-3|TRBD2
CASSPGLAGGPDTQYF
TGCGCCAGCAGCCCGGGACTAGCGGGAGGGCCAGATACGCAGTATTTT
>NA|TRBV11-2|TRBJ2-7|TRBD2
CASSLGLAANYEQYF
TGTGCCAGCAGCTTAGGACTAGCGGCTAACTACGAGCAGTACTTC
>NA|TRBV4-3|TRBJ2-5|NA
CASSQGGFRGSFETQYF
TGCGCCAGCAGCCAAGGGGGGTTTAGGGGGTCGTTCGAGACCCAGTACTTC
>NA|TRBV2|TRBJ2-7|NA
CASSESGAYEQYF
TGTGCCAGCAGTGAATCAGGGGCCTACGAGCAGTACTTC
>NA|TRBV3-1|TRBJ2-1|TRBD2
CASSQTGTSRYNEQFF
TGTGCCAGCAGCCAAACCGGGACTAGCAGATACAATGAGCAGTTCTTC
>NA|TRBV30|TRBJ2-1|NA
CAWTLGVRSNEQFF
TGTGCCTGGACCCTGGGGGTAAGATCCAATGAGCAGTTCTTC
>NA|TRBV18|TRBJ1-3|NA
CASSPSIGRSSGNTIYF
TGTGCCAGCTCACCAAGCATCGGCAGGTCCAGCGGAAACACCATATATTTT
>few|TRBV5-1|TRBJ2-2|TRBD1
CASSPMTGPTGNTGELFF
TGCGCCAGCAGCCCGATGACAGGGCCTACTGGGAACACCGGGGAGCTGTTTTTT
>NA|TRBV5-1|TRBJ2-7|NA
CASSLVQDEQYF
TGCGCCAGCAGCTTGGTACAGGACGAGCAGTACTTC
>NA|TRBV9|TRBJ1-2|NA
CASSVGNREVEGYTF
TGTGCCAGCAGCGTAGGGAACAGGGAAGTGGAAGGCTACACCTTC
>NA|TRBV7-9|TRBJ2-1|NA
CASSVVTAVYSYNEQFF
TGTGCCAGCAGCGTAGTAACGGCAGTCTACTCCTACAATGAGCAGTTCTTC
>NA|TRBV6-5|TRBJ1-1|NA
CASGRAYTEAFF
TGTGCCAGCGGCAGGGCCTACACTGAAGCTTTCTTT
>NA|TRBV12-3/TRBV12-4|TRBJ1-5|NA
CASTGGDQPQHF
TGTGCCAGCACGGGGGGCGATCAGCCCCAGCATTTT
>NA|TRBV20-1|TRBJ2-2|NA
CSARDLAGANTGELFF
TGCAGTGCTAGAGATCTCGCAGGGGCAAACACCGGGGAGCTGTTTTTT
>few|TRBV7-2|TRBJ2-5|TRBD2
CASSPRGLAGAETQYF
TGTGCCAGCAGCCCACGGGGACTAGCGGGGGCTGAGACCCAGTACTTC
>many|TRBV12-3/TRBV12-4|TRBJ2-7|TRBD2
CASSLSSGSYEQYF
TGTGCCAGCAGTTTGAGTAGCGGGAGCTACGAGCAGTACTTC
>many|TRBV12-3/TRBV12-4|TRBJ2-3|TRBD2
CASSSGLSTDTQYF
TGTGCCAGTTCCTCGGGACTAAGCACAGATACGCAGTATTTT
>NA|TRBV2|TRBJ2-2|TRBD2
CALRELAGGAFNTGELFF
TGTGCCCTCAGGGAACTAGCGGGGGGGGCTTTTAACACCGGGGAGCTGTTTTTT